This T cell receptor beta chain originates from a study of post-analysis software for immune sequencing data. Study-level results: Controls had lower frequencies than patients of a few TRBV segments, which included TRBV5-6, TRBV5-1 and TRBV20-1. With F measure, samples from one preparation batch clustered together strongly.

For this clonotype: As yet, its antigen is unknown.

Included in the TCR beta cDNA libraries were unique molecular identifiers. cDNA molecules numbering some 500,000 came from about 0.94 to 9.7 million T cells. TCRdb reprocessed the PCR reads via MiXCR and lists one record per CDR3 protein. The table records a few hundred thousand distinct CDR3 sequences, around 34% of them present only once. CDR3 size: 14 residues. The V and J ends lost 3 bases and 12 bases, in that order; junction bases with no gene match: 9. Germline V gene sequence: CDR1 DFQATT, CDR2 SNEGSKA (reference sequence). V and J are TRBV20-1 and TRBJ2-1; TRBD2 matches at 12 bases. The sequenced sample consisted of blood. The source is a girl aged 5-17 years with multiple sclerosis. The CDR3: CSASSASGRAGQFF. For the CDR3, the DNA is TGCAGTGCTAGTTCGGCTAGCGGGAGGGCCGGGCAGTTCTTC.